The sequence of this T cell receptor beta chain was determined in a study of T cells after yellow fever vaccination. Overall study context: Fractions of low cell number were prepared using SMART-Seq v4 Ultra Low Input.

One entry per CDR3 protein results from TCRdb running MiXCR on the 5' RACE reads. There are 450,000 to 550,000 distinct CDR3 sequences in the sample; roughly 22% occur only once, and about a sixth lies in the top ten. This CDR3 has 13 residues. Losses at the gene ends were 10 bases for V and 5 bases for J; bases not matched to a gene: 7. Germline CDR1 ENHRY, CDR2 SYGVKD. V gene TRBV10-3 combines with J gene TRBJ1-5; 8 bases agree with TRBD1. The sequencing used PBMCs, collected around 3 weeks after the first yellow fever vaccination. The origin of this receptor is a man aged 18 to 35 who received the YFV17D yellow fever vaccine. The DNA of the CDR3 is TGTGCCACAAACAACAGGGGGGATCAGCCCCAGCATTTT. This translates into CATNNRGDQPQHF.